This TCR beta chain was found in a study of T cell responses to AZD1222 COVID-19 vaccine. Overall study: Pooling of second doses given at about 4 or about 12 weeks was done.

Study-wide findings and caveats: Sampled repertoires all dated from after the peak T cell response. Only 5 or 6 individuals given AZD1222 were seropositive at baseline. The donors showed a predominance of white British ancestry and of females, with possible underestimation of clonal diversity.

Remarks on this clone: The antigen is not known.

Generated by immunoSEQ multiplex PCR, the TCRdb table keeps only in-frame clones and is missing some. This sample carries roughly 130,000 clones, over 90% of them seen once, and the ten largest clones take roughly 6.6%. V was clipped by 6 bases and J by 4 bases; unmatched bases: 5. The CDR3 contains 14 residues. In germline, CDR1 is MNHNS, CDR2 SASEGT. The specimen was peripheral blood, collected on day 0 of AZD1222 vaccination. This TCR came from an adult in good health. The rearrangement joins TRBV6-1 to TRBJ2-7, with TRBD2 matching over 11 bases. The CDR3: CASRAGTSGYEQYF. CDR3 coding DNA: TGTGCCAGCAGGGCCGGGACTAGCGGATACGAGCAGTACTTC.